The clone carrying this T cell receptor beta chain was detected once. No antigen is known for it. Germline lookup yields CDR1 SGHAT and CDR2 FQNNGV. The CDR3 has 17 amino acids. V lost 5 bases to trimming and J lost 5 bases, with 24 bases between them. Primers included in the PCR were 60 Vbeta and 13 Jbeta primers. Using immunoSEQ multiplex PCR, the repertoire was profiled, and TCRdb retains in-frame clones only, with some absent. The table shows some 120,000 clones, with 75% to 85% occurring only once. This entry belongs to a study of cytomegalovirus exposure and HLA in healthy donors. Overall study results and limits: V- and J-gene trimming in TCR beta was tied to a missense DCLRE1C variant by an analysis performed later.

This chain joins TRBV11-2 and TRBJ1-2; D may be TRBD1 (6 bases). The source material was PBMCs. This clonotype was sampled from a woman in her late teens or twenties in good health and CMV-seropositive. The CDR3 protein is CASSPVPTGFTSYGYTF. The CDR3 DNA follows: TGTGCCAGCAGCCCAGTCCCGACAGGTTTTACCTCTTATGGCTACACCTTC.